This T cell receptor (beta chain) was found in a study of early T cells in non-severe SARS-CoV-2 infection. The wider study: Whole-blood bulk RNA, unsorted, was sequenced, and chains were unpaired.

TCRdb re-derived calls from the 5' RACE reads in MiXCR, one entry per CDR3 protein. The sample lists tens of thousands of distinct CDR3 sequences, 16% occurring once. Germline CDR1 reads LGHNA; CDR2 reads YNFKEQ. The CDR3 contains 14 residues. V lost 5 bases and J 2 bases, leaving 10 bases between the germline ends. This TCR derives from an adult who was a healthcare worker with PCR-confirmed SARS-CoV-2 infection or an uninfected control (not recorded which). The chain recombines TRBV4-2 with TRBJ2-1, with D possibly being TRBD1 (6 bases). The sample here was whole blood, taken at baseline. The CDR3 nucleotides are TGTGCCAGCAGCGCACAGGGTGCCTACAATGAGCAGTTCTTC. Encoded protein: CASSAQGAYNEQFF.